This T cell receptor (beta chain) was captured in a study of shared clonotypes between healthy human individuals. Nashville, Tennessee was home to all donors, who were Caucasian adults. Data came from immunoSEQ multiplex PCR; TCRdb stores just in-frame clones and leaves some out. In the table there are approximately 2.3 million clones, 93% of which are singletons. The source material was naive CD4+ T cells from PBMCs. Subset described: CD45RA+ positively selected. This receptor was obtained from a man aged 18 to 30 in good health. Some clones in this sample may be carry-over from other donors' samples.

As DNA, the CDR3 is TGTGCCAGCAGCCAATCCGGGGCCAACTACGAGCAGTACTTC. Translating it yields CASSQSGANYEQYF. The chain is built from TRBV11-1 and TRBJ2-7; D tentatively reads TRBD1 or TRBD2 (5 bases each). The CDR3 contains 14 residues. The V gene lost 5 bases and the J gene lost 3 bases, with 14 bases spanning the gap. CDR1 SGHAT and CDR2 FQDESV come from the germline V gene (reference sequence).